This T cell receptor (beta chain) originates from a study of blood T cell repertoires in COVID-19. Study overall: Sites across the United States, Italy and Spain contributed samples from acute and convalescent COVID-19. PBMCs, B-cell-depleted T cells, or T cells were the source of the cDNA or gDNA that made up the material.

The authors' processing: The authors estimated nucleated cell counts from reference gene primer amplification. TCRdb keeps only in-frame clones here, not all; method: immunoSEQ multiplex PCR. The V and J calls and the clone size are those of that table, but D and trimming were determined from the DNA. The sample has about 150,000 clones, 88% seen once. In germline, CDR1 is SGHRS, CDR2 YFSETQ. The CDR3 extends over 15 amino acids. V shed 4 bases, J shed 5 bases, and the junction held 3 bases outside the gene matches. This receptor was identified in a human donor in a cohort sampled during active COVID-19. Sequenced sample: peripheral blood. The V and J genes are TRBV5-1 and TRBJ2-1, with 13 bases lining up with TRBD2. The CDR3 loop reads CASSLGLAGDNEQFF. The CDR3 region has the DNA TGCGCCAGCAGCCTCGGACTAGCGGGGGACAATGAGCAGTTCTTC.